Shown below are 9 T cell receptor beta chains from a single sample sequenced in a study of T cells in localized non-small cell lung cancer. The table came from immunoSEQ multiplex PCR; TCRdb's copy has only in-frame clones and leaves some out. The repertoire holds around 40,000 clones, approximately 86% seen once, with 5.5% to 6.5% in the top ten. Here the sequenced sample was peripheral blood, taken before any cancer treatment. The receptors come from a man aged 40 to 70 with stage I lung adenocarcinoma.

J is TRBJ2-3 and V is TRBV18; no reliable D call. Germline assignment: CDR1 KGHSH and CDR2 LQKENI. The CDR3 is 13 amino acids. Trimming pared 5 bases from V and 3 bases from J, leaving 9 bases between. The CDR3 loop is CASSSPRTDTQYF. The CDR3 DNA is TGTGCCAGCTCATCTCCTCGTACAGATACGCAGTATTTT. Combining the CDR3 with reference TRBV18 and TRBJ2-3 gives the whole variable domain NAGVMQNPRHLVRRRGQEARLRCSPMKGHSHVYWYRQLPEEGLKFMVYLQKENIIDESGMPKERFSAEFPKEGPSILRIQQVVRGDSAAYFCASSSPRTDTQYFGPGTRLTVL.

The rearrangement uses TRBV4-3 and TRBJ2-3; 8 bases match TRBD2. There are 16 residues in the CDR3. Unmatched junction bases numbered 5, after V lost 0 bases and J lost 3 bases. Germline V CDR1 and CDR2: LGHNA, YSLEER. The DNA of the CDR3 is TGCGCCAGCAGCCAAGAGTTGGCTAGCGGGACAGATACGCAGTATTTT. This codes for CASSQELASGTDTQYF.

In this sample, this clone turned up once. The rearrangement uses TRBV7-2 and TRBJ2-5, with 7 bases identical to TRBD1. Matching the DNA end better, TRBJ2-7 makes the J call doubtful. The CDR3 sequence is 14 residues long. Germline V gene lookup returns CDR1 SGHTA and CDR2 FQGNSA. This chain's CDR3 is CASSLSGQKYEQYF. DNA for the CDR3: TGTGCCAGCAGCTTATCGGGACAGAAATACGAGCAGTACTTC.

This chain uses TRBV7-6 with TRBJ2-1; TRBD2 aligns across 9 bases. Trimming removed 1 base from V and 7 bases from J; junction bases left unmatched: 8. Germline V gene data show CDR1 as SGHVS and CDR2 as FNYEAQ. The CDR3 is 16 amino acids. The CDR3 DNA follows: TGTGCCAGCAGCTTAGATGAGGTAGCGGGAGCGAATGAGCAGTTCTTC. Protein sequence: CASSLDEVAGANEQFF.

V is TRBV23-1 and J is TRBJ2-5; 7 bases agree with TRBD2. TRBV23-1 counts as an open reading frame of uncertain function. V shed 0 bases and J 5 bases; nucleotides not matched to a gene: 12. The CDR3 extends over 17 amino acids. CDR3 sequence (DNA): TGCGCCAGCAGTCAATCGGATCTGGCGGGAGCGAGGGAGACCCAGTACTTC. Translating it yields CASSQSDLAGARETQYF.

CDR3 residues: CASRLRPMNTEAFF. Here the CDR3 DNA reads TGTGCCAGCAGGTTGCGTCCTATGAACACTGAAGCTTTCTTT. The V call is TRBV27, the J call TRBJ1-1; no reliable D call. V lost 6 bases and J 0 bases, leaving 11 bases between the germline ends. Germline V gene sequence: CDR1 MNHEY, CDR2 SMNVEV (reference sequence). This CDR3 has 14 amino acids.

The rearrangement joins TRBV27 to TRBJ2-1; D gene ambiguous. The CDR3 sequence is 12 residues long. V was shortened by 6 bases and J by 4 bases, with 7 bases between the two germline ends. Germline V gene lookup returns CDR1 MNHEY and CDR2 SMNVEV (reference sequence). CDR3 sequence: CASSPRYNEQFF. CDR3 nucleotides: TGTGCCAGCAGCCCACGGTACAATGAGCAGTTCTTC.

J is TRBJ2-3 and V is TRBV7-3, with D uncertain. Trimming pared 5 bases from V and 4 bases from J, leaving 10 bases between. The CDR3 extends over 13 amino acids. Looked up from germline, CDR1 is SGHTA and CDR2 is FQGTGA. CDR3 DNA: TGTGCCAGCAGCCCGCCCATGGCAGATACGCAGTATTTT. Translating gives CASSPPMADTQYF. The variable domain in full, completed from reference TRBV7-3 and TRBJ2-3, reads GAGVSQTPSNKVTEKGKYVELRCDPISGHTALYWYRQSLGQGPEFLIYFQGTGAADDSGLPNDRFFAVRPEGSVSTLKIQRTERGDSAVYLCASSPPMADTQYFGPGTRLTVL.

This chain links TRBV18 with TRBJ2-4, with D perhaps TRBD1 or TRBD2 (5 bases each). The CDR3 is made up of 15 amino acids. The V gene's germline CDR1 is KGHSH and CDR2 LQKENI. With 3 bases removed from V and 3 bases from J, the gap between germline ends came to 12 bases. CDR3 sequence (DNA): TGTGCCAGCTCACCGGGGGACGAAGGCAAAAACATTCAGTACTTC. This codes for CASSPGDEGKNIQYF.